This TCR beta chain was obtained from a study of cytomegalovirus exposure and HLA in healthy donors. Study outcomes and limitations: Rare TCR sequences predominated, though certain public TCRs were found in many donors. Analysis was carried out at a later point, and it linked a missense DCLRE1C variant to TCR beta V- and J-gene trimming.

Of note for this clone: Antigen: not known.

The study ran its PCR with 60 Vbeta and 13 Jbeta primers. Here immunoSEQ multiplex PCR was the method, and the copy in TCRdb shows in-frame clones only, minus some. The sample includes some 120,000 clones, approximately 80% of them seen just once. The CDR3 is 16 amino acids. Trimming at V came to 5 bases and at J to 0 bases, leaving 6 bases not matched to a gene. The germline V gene encodes CDR1 LNHDA and CDR2 SQIVND (reference sequence). This clonotype originated in a man in his late teens or twenties in good health and CMV-seronegative. Sequenced material: PBMCs. The chain has TRBV19 and TRBJ2-5; 10 bases match TRBD1. CDR3 sequence reads: CASSDRDRGDQETQYF. As DNA, the CDR3 is TGTGCCAGTAGTGACCGGGACAGGGGAGACCAAGAGACCCAGTACTTC.